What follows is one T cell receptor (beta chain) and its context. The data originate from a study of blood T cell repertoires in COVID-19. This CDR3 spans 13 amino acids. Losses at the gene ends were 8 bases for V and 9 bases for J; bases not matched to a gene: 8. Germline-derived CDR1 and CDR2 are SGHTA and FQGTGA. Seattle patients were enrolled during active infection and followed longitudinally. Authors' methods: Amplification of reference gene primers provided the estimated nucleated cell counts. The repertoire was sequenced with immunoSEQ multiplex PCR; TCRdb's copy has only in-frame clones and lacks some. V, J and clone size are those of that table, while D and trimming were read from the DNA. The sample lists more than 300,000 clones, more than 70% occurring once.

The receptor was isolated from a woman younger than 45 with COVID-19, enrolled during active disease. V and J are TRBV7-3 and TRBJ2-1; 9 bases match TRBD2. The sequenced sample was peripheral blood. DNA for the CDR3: TGTGCCAGCGCCGGGACTAGCCTCGGTGAGCAGTTCTTC. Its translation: CASAGTSLGEQFF.